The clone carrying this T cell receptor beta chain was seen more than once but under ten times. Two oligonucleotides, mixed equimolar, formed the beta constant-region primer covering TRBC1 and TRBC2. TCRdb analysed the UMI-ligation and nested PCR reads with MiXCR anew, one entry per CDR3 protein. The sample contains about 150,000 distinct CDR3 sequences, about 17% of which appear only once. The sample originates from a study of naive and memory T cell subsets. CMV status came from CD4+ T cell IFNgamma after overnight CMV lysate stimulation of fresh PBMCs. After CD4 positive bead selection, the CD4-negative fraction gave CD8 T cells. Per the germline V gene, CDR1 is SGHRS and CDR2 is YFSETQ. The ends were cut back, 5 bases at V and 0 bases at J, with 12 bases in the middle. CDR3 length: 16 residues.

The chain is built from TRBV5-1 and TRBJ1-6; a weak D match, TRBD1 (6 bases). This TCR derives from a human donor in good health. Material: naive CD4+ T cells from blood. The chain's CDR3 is CASSIRGSSYNSPLHF. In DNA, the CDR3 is TGCGCCAGCAGTATTAGGGGGAGCTCCTATAATTCACCCCTCCACTTT.